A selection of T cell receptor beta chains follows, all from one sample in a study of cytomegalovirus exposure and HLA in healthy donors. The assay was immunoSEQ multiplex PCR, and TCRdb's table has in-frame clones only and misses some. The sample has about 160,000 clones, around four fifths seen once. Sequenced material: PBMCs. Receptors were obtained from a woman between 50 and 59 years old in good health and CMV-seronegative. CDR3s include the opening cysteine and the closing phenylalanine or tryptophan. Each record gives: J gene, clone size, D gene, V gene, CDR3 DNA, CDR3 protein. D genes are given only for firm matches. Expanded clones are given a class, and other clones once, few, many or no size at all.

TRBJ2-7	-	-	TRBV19	TGTGCCAGTAGTACTAATCACGAGCAGTACTTC	CASSTNHEQYF
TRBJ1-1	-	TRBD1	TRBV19	TGTGCCAGTACCCTGAGGGGGACAGGGGGGATGAACACTGAAGCTTTCTTT	CASTLRGTGGMNTEAFF
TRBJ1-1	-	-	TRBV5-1	TGCGCCAGTAATCTCCACGGGGGCACTGAAGCTTTCTTT	CASNLHGGTEAFF
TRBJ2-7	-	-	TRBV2	TGTGCCAGCAGTGAAGTTGGTAGAGGGCTCTACGAGCAGTACTTC	CASSEVGRGLYEQYF
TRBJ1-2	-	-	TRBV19	TGTGCCATAGGACCCGGGAGGACCTTC	CAIGPGRTF
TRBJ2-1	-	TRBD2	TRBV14	TGTGCCAGCAGCCGACTGGGACTAGCGGGACTGAATGAGCAGTTCTTC	CASSRLGLAGLNEQFF
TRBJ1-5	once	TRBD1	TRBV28	TGTGCCAGCAGTCCCCTCGACAGGGGTGATCAGCCCCAGCATTTT	CASSPLDRGDQPQHF
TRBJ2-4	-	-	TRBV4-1	TGCGCCAGCAGCCGGACGCAGGGTGAAAACATTCAGTACTTC	CASSRTQGENIQYF
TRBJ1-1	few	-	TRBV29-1	TGCAGCACCTTAACAGGGATTGAAACTGAAGCTTTCTTT	CSTLTGIETEAFF
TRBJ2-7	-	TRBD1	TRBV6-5	TGTGCCAGCAGTTACCAGGGACAGGGGATCTACGAGCAGTACTTC	CASSYQGQGIYEQYF
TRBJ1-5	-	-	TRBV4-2	TGTGCCAGCAGCCAAGCCGGGACGGCAGCGGGTCAGCCCCAGCATTTT	CASSQAGTAAGQPQHF
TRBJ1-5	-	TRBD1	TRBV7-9	TGTGCCAGCAGCTTAGAGGGGGCTCCTAATCAGCCCCAGCATTTT	CASSLEGAPNQPQHF
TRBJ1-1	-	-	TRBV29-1	TGCAGCGTGGCCGAGGGAACGAACACTGAAGCTTTCTTT	CSVAEGTNTEAFF
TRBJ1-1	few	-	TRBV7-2	TGTGCCAGCAGCTCGGGATTAACTAGGAGTACTGAAGCTTTCTTT	CASSSGLTRSTEAFF
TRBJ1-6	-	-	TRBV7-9	TGTGCCAGCAGCTTAGTCCAGGGCGGGGCACCCCTCCACTTT	CASSLVQGGAPLHF
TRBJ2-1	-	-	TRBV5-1	TGCGCCAGCAGCTTTGGCGGGGCCTCCAGGAATGAGCAGTTCTTC	CASSFGGASRNEQFF
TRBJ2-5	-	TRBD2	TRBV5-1	TGCGCCAGCAGCGCGGGAGGGCAAGAGACCCAGTACTTC	CASSAGGQETQYF
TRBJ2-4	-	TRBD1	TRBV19	TGTGCCAGTAGTATAGATCGGACAGGGGGCGTATCGTTAGCCAAAAACATTCAGTACTTC	CASSIDRTGGVSLAKNIQYF
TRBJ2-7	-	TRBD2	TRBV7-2	TGTGCCAGCAGCCTCGGGACTAGATCCGTGCAGTACTTC	CASSLGTRSVQYF
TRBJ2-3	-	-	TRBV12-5	TGTGCTAGTGGTTTATGGGGGGCTAGCGGTCCCACAGATACGCAGTATTTT	CASGLWGASGPTDTQYF
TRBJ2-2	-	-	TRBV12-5	TGTGCTAGTGGTTTGGTACTGGGCAGGGGTTACACCGGGGAGCTGTTTTTT	CASGLVLGRGYTGELFF
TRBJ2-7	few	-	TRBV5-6	TGTGCCAGCAGCTTGAGCGTCGGCGAGCAGTACTTC	CASSLSVGEQYF
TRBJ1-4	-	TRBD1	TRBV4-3	TGCGCCAGCAGCCAAGATCCCCCGTGGACAGGGGAAAAACTGTTTTTT	CASSQDPPWTGEKLFF
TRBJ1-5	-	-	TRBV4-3	TGCGCCAGCAGCCAAGATACCGGAGGGGCGAGCAATCAGCCCCAGCATTTT	CASSQDTGGASNQPQHF
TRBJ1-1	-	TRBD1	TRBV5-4	TGTGCCAGCACCCCTCGGACAGGGATGAACACTGAAGCTTTCTTT	CASTPRTGMNTEAFF
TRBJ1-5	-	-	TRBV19	TGTGCCAGTAGTATTGGCAGGGATACCTTCAATCAGCCCCAGCATTTT	CASSIGRDTFNQPQHF
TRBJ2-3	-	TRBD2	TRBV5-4	TGTGCCAGCAGCTTGACAGCGGGAGAATTATTGGCGCAGTATTTT	CASSLTAGELLAQYF